A single sample is the source of the 32 T cell receptor beta chains below, sequenced in a study of T cell responses to AZD1222 COVID-19 vaccine. Only in-frame clones appear in the TCRdb table, and some are missing; sequencing was by immunoSEQ multiplex PCR. The data contain over 100,000 clones, around nine tenths of them singletons. This material consisted of peripheral blood, taken on day 0 of AZD1222 vaccination. The receptors originated from an adult in good health.

The rearrangement uses TRBV6-2 or TRBV6-3 and TRBJ1-5, with D possibly being TRBD1 (5 bases). The CDR3 spans 15 residues. With 3 bases removed from V and 7 bases from J, the gap between germline ends came to 16 bases. The germline gives CDR1 MNHEY, CDR2 SVGEGT. CDR3: CASSYTAGKRQPQHF. In DNA form, the CDR3 reads TGTGCCAGCAGTTATACGGCAGGGAAGCGGCAGCCCCAGCATTTT.

The chain combines TRBV7-3 with TRBJ1-2, with 9 bases identical to TRBD1. Germline CDR1 and CDR2: SGHTA and FQGTGA. The CDR3 loop spans 14 amino acids. Unmatched junction bases numbered 7, after V lost 4 bases and J lost 7 bases. The CDR3 sequence: CASSSPGDRVGYTF. CDR3 nucleotide sequence: TGTGCCAGCAGCTCCCCCGGGGACAGGGTTGGCTACACCTTC.

The chain links TRBV19 to TRBJ2-4; 10 bases agree with TRBD1. The CDR3 consists of 17 residues. V lost 3 bases and J lost 3; bases outside the gene matches: 8. Looked up from germline, CDR1 is LNHDA and CDR2 is SQIVND (reference sequence). In DNA form, the CDR3 reads TGTGCCAGTAGTATCGTGGGACAGGGGAGGGGCAAAAACATTCAGTACTTC. Amino acid sequence: CASSIVGQGRGKNIQYF. The complete variable domain, with remaining parts taken from reference TRBV19 and TRBJ2-4, reads DGGITQSPKYLFRKEGQNVTLSCEQNLNHDAMYWYRQDPGQGLRLIYYSQIVNDFQKGDIAEGYSVSREKKESFPLTVTSAQKNPTAFYLCASSIVGQGRGKNIQYFGAGTRLSVL.

This clone was seen more than once but under ten times. The rearrangement links TRBV3-1 (or the pseudogene TRBV3-2) to TRBJ2-7, with TRBD1 identical over 7 bases. This CDR3 is 12 amino acids long. The germline V gene encodes CDR1 LGHDT and CDR2 YNNKEL (reference sequence). Trimming at V came to 3 bases and at J to 4 bases, leaving 0 bases not matched to a gene. The CDR3 here is CASSQTGYEQYF. The CDR3 DNA reads TGTGCCAGCAGCCAGACAGGGTACGAGCAGTACTTC.

The chain links TRBV3-1 (or the pseudogene TRBV3-2) to TRBJ2-7; possibly TRBD1 for D (5 bases). Germline CDR1 reads LGHDT; CDR2 reads YNNKEL (reference sequence). The CDR3 is 13 amino acids. The germline V and J ends were trimmed by 0 bases and 6 bases, with 9 bases remaining between them. The DNA for the CDR3 is TGTGCCAGCAGCCAAGACGGTAGGGGCGAGCAGTACTTC. Residues: CASSQDGRGEQYF.

V usage is TRBV19 and J usage is TRBJ1-2; no clear D gene. This CDR3 contains 11 residues. The germline V gene encodes CDR1 LNHDA and CDR2 SQIVND (reference sequence). V gave up 6 bases and J gave up 4 bases, with 6 bases separating them. In DNA, the CDR3 is TGTGCCAGTAGGCAGGCCTATGGCTACACCTTC. It yields the protein CASRQAYGYTF.

The V call is TRBV5-6, the J call TRBJ1-2; D is perhaps TRBD1 (5 bases). V dropped 3 bases and J dropped 4 bases, with 16 bases sitting between them. CDR1 is SGHDT and CDR2 is YYEEEE in the germline V gene. The length of the CDR3 is 15 residues. The CDR3 protein is CASSSGVGTLYGYTF. The CDR3 region has the DNA TGTGCCAGCAGCTCGGGGGTAGGGACTCTCTATGGCTACACCTTC. Using reference TRBV5-6 and TRBJ1-2 for the parts outside the CDR3, the full variable domain is DAGVTQSPTHLIKTRGQQVTLRCSPKSGHDTVSWYQQALGQGPQFIFQYYEEEERQRGNFPDRFSGHQFPNYSSELNVNALLLGDSALYLCASSSGVGTLYGYTFGSGTRLTVV.

The V and J genes are TRBV12-5 and TRBJ2-1, with 8 bases that match TRBD2. CDR1 and CDR2 from the germline V gene are LGHNT and FRNRAP. V shed 4 bases, J shed 3 bases, and the junction held 5 bases outside the gene matches. This CDR3 contains 15 residues. The CDR3 protein is CASGSAGLGYNEQFF. CDR3 DNA: TGTGCTAGTGGTTCGGCGGGACTAGGCTACAATGAGCAGTTCTTC.

V is TRBV7-2 and J is TRBJ2-5, with 11 bases aligning to TRBD2. This CDR3 is built from 16 residues. The germline CDR1 and CDR2 sequences are SGHTA and FQGNSA. J gave up 2 bases and V 1 base, and 3 bases lay outside the gene matches. CDR3 nucleotides: TGTGCCAGCAGCTTAGGCGTAGCGGGGGGGCAAGAGACCCAGTACTTC. It encodes CASSLGVAGGQETQYF. Filled out from reference TRBV7-2 and TRBJ2-5, the complete variable domain reads GAGVSQSPSNKVTEKGKDVELRCDPISGHTALYWYRQSLGQGLEFLIYFQGNSAPDKSGLPSDRFSAERTGGSVSTLTIQRTQQEDSAVYLCASSLGVAGGQETQYFGPGTRLLVL.

This chain uses TRBV18 with TRBJ2-7, with a tentative D call TRBD1 (6 bases). Germline CDR1 is KGHSH and CDR2 is LQKENI. The CDR3 has 14 residues. V was shortened by 4 bases and J by 0 bases, with 10 bases between the two germline ends. The CDR3 DNA is TGTGCCAGCTCACTCGACAGGAGCTCCTACGAGCAGTACTTC. Translated, it gives CASSLDRSSYEQYF.

This chain links TRBV19 with TRBJ1-1; D might be TRBD1 (5 bases). Germline loops: CDR1 LNHDA, CDR2 SQIVND (reference sequence). V lost 3 bases to trimming and J lost 6 bases, with 14 bases between them. The CDR3 is 14 amino acids. The CDR3 DNA follows: TGTGCCAGTAGTATCACAAGGGGCTTCGCTGAAGCTTTCTTT. This codes for CASSITRGFAEAFF. Combining the CDR3 with reference TRBV19 and TRBJ1-1 gives the whole variable domain DGGITQSPKYLFRKEGQNVTLSCEQNLNHDAMYWYRQDPGQGLRLIYYSQIVNDFQKGDIAEGYSVSREKKESFPLTVTSAQKNPTAFYLCASSITRGFAEAFFGQGTRLTVV.

The rearrangement uses TRBV15 and TRBJ2-1; TRBD2 is a possible D gene (6 bases). V was cut by 8 bases and J by 5 bases, with 16 bases left in between. The germline V gene encodes CDR1 LNHNV and CDR2 YYDKDF (reference sequence). This CDR3 spans 14 amino acids. The CDR3 here is CATGTPGLHNEQFF. DNA for the CDR3: TGTGCCACCGGGACTCCGGGACTTCACAATGAGCAGTTCTTC.

The chain is built from TRBV5-1 and TRBJ2-3, with D possibly TRBD1 on 5 matching bases. V dropped 4 bases and J dropped 0 bases, with 15 bases sitting between them. This CDR3 is built from 16 residues. The germline CDR1 and CDR2 sequences are SGHRS and YFSETQ. The CDR3 region is CASSRDGQGSTDTQYF. CDR3 DNA: TGCGCCAGCAGCCGAGACGGGCAGGGCAGCACAGATACGCAGTATTTT.

The chain recombines TRBV5-6 with TRBJ2-5; D may correspond to TRBD1 or TRBD2 (6 bases each). The CDR3 has 15 amino acids. The germline V gene has CDR1 SGHDT and CDR2 YYEEEE. V shed 0 bases and J shed 7 bases, with 16 bases lying between them. CDR3 sequence: CASSLVGQGGGTQYF. Written as DNA, the CDR3 is TGTGCCAGCAGCTTGGTAGGCCAAGGAGGGGGGACCCAGTACTTC.

This sequence joins TRBV28 and TRBJ2-7, with TRBD1 as a possible D gene (6 bases). Germline CDR1 and CDR2: MDHEN and SYDVKM. This CDR3 spans 16 amino acids. Trimming removed 5 bases at V and 2 bases at J, with 19 bases between. CDR3: CASSLLGQSGAYEQYF. CDR3 nucleotides: TGTGCCAGCAGTCTACTGGGACAAAGTGGGGCCTACGAGCAGTACTTC.

The CDR3 loop is CASSQGSTGHTEAFF. The DNA for the CDR3 is TGTGCCAGCAGTCAAGGGAGCACAGGGCACACTGAAGCTTTCTTT. This chain uses TRBV5-4 with TRBJ1-1, with a tentative D call TRBD1 (6 bases). Germline CDR1 reads SGHNT; CDR2 reads YYREEE (reference sequence). V dropped 5 bases and J dropped 3 bases, with 17 bases sitting between them. The CDR3 length is 15 residues.

The chain links TRBV6-5 to TRBJ2-5; D possibly corresponds to TRBD1 (6 bases). Per germline, CDR1 MNHEY and CDR2 SVGAGI. The CDR3 runs 15 residues. The germline V and J ends were trimmed by 5 bases and 5 bases, with 18 bases remaining between them. CDR3 sequence (DNA): TGTGCCAGCAGTCCCTCGAGCCAGGGGTACGAGACCCAGTACTTC. Protein sequence: CASSPSSQGYETQYF.

The chain is built from TRBV19 and TRBJ1-5, with D unresolved. CDR1 and CDR2 from the germline V gene are LNHDA and SQIVND (reference sequence). The CDR3 consists of 14 residues. V was clipped by 3 bases and J by 3 bases, with 9 bases between them. CDR3 sequence (DNA): TGTGCCAGTAGTATGTTGGCAGTCAATCAGCCCCAGCATTTT. It encodes CASSMLAVNQPQHF.

The rearrangement joins TRBV3-1 (or the pseudogene TRBV3-2) to TRBJ2-3, with 11 bases matching TRBD2. V gave up 2 bases and J gave up 1 base; unmatched junction bases: 2. Germline V gene lookup returns CDR1 LGHDT and CDR2 YNNKEL (reference sequence). The CDR3 length is 16 residues. The CDR3 loop is CASSQRTSGRTDTQYF. CDR3 DNA sequence: TGTGCCAGCAGCCAAAGGACTAGCGGGCGCACAGATACGCAGTATTTT.

V usage is TRBV5-1 and J usage is TRBJ1-2; a possible D gene is TRBD1 (6 bases). The CDR3 is 14 amino acids. From germline, CDR1 is SGHRS and CDR2 YFSETQ. Trimming took 4 bases from V and 3 from J, leaving 13 bases between them. The CDR3 coding sequence is TGCGCCAGCAGCCAGGACGGGGGCGACTATGGCTACACCTTC. Protein product: CASSQDGGDYGYTF.

The chain uses TRBV9 and TRBJ2-3; TRBD2 agrees at 10 bases. Per the germline V gene, CDR1 is SGDLS and CDR2 is YYNGEE. The V gene end was trimmed by 1 base and the J gene end by 2 bases; junction bases not matched to a gene: 4. This CDR3 is 16 amino acids long. CDR3 coding DNA: TGTGCCAGCAGCGTAAAAGCGGGAGGGCCCACAGATACGCAGTATTTT. Its protein product is CASSVKAGGPTDTQYF.

The chain links TRBV19 to TRBJ1-4; 7 bases are shared with TRBD1. V lost 6 bases, J lost 5 bases, and 9 bases stayed unmatched. The CDR3 sequence is 15 residues long. Looked up from germline, CDR1 is LNHDA and CDR2 is SQIVND (reference sequence). CDR3 bases: TGTGCCAGTAGGCGACCGGGACAGAACAATGAAAAACTGTTTTTT. It encodes CASRRPGQNNEKLFF.

The chain carries TRBV28 and TRBJ2-7; 9 nucleotides line up with TRBD1. The CDR3 loop spans 17 amino acids. Trimming at V came to 3 bases and at J to 4 bases, leaving 13 bases not matched to a gene. Germline V gene lookup returns CDR1 MDHEN and CDR2 SYDVKM. CDR3 DNA sequence: TGTGCCAGCAGTTTTTCGACACAGGGGGCTCACAGGTACGAGCAGTACTTC. It translates to CASSFSTQGAHRYEQYF.

In DNA, the CDR3 is TGCGCCAGCAGCCAGGCACCTACAAGGCCCCTACCCTATGGCTACACCTTC. Protein sequence: CASSQAPTRPLPYGYTF. The chain employs TRBV4-3 and TRBJ1-2; no firm D call. CDR3 length: 17 residues. Germline CDR1 reads LGHNA; CDR2 reads YSLEER. The V and J ends lost 3 bases and 4 bases respectively, with 21 bases between them.

This sequence joins TRBV9 and TRBJ1-4, with D unclear. Germline V gene data show CDR1 as SGDLS and CDR2 as YYNGEE. V was cut by 7 bases and J by 4 bases, with 11 bases left in between. The CDR3 loop spans 13 amino acids. CDR3: CASSDGDNEKLFF. CDR3 bases: TGTGCCAGCTCAGACGGAGATAATGAAAAACTGTTTTTT.

This clone was seen only once. The V gene is TRBV6-5, the J gene TRBJ2-1; D not resolved. The CDR3 contains 12 residues. The germline V gene encodes CDR1 MNHEY and CDR2 SVGAGI. V was clipped by 6 bases and J by 7 bases, with 10 bases between them. CDR3 sequence: CASSLGWNEQFF. The CDR3 DNA sequence: TGTGCCAGCAGCCTTGGATGGAATGAGCAGTTCTTC.

The rearrangement joins TRBV7-8 to TRBJ1-4; a possible D gene is TRBD1 (5 bases). Trimming removed 3 bases from V and 6 bases from J, with 11 bases in between. CDR3 length equals 14 residues. Per germline, CDR1 SGHVS and CDR2 FQNEAQ. This CDR3 reads CASSLETGDEKLFF. CDR3 DNA: TGTGCCAGCAGCTTGGAGACGGGGGATGAAAAACTGTTTTTT.

The rearrangement joins TRBV3-1 (or the pseudogene TRBV3-2) to TRBJ1-2; 7 bases are a match to TRBD1. The CDR3 sequence is 14 residues long. V dropped 6 bases and J dropped 8; count of bases not matched to a gene: 12. CDR1 is LGHDT and CDR2 is YNNKEL in the germline V gene (reference sequence). CDR3 DNA: TGTGCCAGCAGGCAAAAAACAGGGGTTGGAGGCTACACCTTC. Translating gives CASRQKTGVGGYTF.

The chain recombines TRBV28 with TRBJ1-1, with D unclear. Trimming pared 5 bases from V and 4 bases from J, leaving 8 bases between. Germline CDR1 is MDHEN and CDR2 is SYDVKM. This CDR3 has 12 residues. Here the CDR3 DNA reads TGTGCCAGCAGTCCTTGGGGCACTGAAGCTTTCTTT. Translated, it gives CASSPWGTEAFF.

The chain combines TRBV19 with TRBJ2-3, with TRBD2 matching 7 bases. The J segment lost 4 bases and the V segment lost 4 bases, leaving 11 bases of the junction unmatched. This CDR3 spans 16 amino acids. Per the germline V gene, CDR1 is LNHDA and CDR2 is SQIVND (reference sequence). The CDR3 is CASSNPTGGTADTQYF. CDR3 nucleotide sequence: TGTGCCAGTAGTAACCCTACGGGGGGTACGGCAGATACGCAGTATTTT. The whole variable domain, filled in from reference TRBV19 and TRBJ2-3, reads DGGITQSPKYLFRKEGQNVTLSCEQNLNHDAMYWYRQDPGQGLRLIYYSQIVNDFQKGDIAEGYSVSREKKESFPLTVTSAQKNPTAFYLCASSNPTGGTADTQYFGPGTRLTVL.

The genes are TRBV5-4 and TRBJ2-6; tentatively, D is TRBD1 (5 bases). Germline V lookup: CDR1 SGHNT, CDR2 YYREEE (reference sequence). Trimming pared 0 bases from V and 0 bases from J, leaving 7 bases between. The CDR3 covers 16 residues. As DNA, the CDR3 is TGTGCCAGCAGCTTGGCAGGGCGCTCTGGGGCCAACGTCCTGACTTTC. It encodes CASSLAGRSGANVLTF.

CDR3 sequence: CASSVDRGEVDTQYF. The CDR3 region has the DNA TGCGCCAGCAGCGTGGACCGGGGAGAGGTAGATACGCAGTATTTT. The chain recombines TRBV5-1 with TRBJ2-3; D might be TRBD2 (5 bases). Germline CDR1 and CDR2: SGHRS and YFSETQ. The CDR3 spans 15 residues. V was trimmed by 4 bases and J by 5 bases, leaving 17 bases between them.